This TCR beta chain is drawn from a study of glioma-infiltrating T cells. TCR alpha and beta CDR3 regions were amplified from RNA using iRepertoire nested multiplex PCR. Input was 100-400 ng of tissue mRNA or PBMC total RNA. MiXCR, applied by TCRdb to the multiplex PCR reads, yields one record per CDR3 protein. The table includes under 150,000 distinct CDR3 sequences, about 25% detected once. J lost 8 bases, V lost 4 bases, and 5 bases had no gene match. The CDR3 spans 13 residues. Germline CDR1 and CDR2: SGHAT and FQNNGV. The V gene is TRBV11-2, the J gene TRBJ2-3; 8 bases map to TRBD2. The sequence was obtained from a human donor with low-grade glioma or glioblastoma, undergoing nonglioma brain surgery, or in good health (not recorded which). The sample comprised glioma tissue, nonneoplastic brain tissue, or PBMCs (not recorded which). The CDR3 region has the DNA TGTGCCAGCAGCTCGGGACTAGTGTCTACGCAGTATTTT. The encoded protein is CASSSGLVSTQYF.